The 10 T cell receptor beta chains in this list originate from one sample, sequenced in a study of T cell repertoires in cytomegalovirus infection. TCRdb redid the calling of the reads with MiXCR, one entry per CDR3 protein. Counted here are about 83,000 distinct CDR3 sequences, about half occurring once; the ten biggest clones make up approximately 95%. Their target antigens are unknown. The source material was CD8+ T cells from cultured PBMCs, sampled from culture after CMV antigen stimulation. These TCRs come from a human donor in good health (CMV status not recorded). Some clones in this sample may be carry-over from other donors' samples.

The table lists this clonotype with a few counts. This sequence joins TRBV5-4 and TRBJ2-1; TRBD1 aligns across 8 bases. J was trimmed by 5 bases and V by 4 bases; bases with no gene match: 11. Germline CDR1 SGHNT, CDR2 YYREEE (reference sequence). CDR3 length equals 16 residues. The CDR3 protein is CASSPTDRGDDNEQFF. In DNA form, the CDR3 reads TGTGCCAGCAGCCCGACCGACAGGGGAGACGACAATGAGCAGTTCTTC.

This chain connects TRBV13 to TRBJ1-2; D is uncertain. The CDR3 is 13 amino acids. Looked up from germline, CDR1 is PRHDT and CDR2 is FYEKMQ (reference sequence). V was cut by 6 bases and J by 5 bases, with 13 bases left in between. The CDR3 DNA reads TGTGCCAGCAGTAACAGAGGATTATATGGCTACACCTTC. This gives the protein CASSNRGLYGYTF.

This clonotype showed up just once. The genes are TRBV11-2 and TRBJ2-2; TRBD1 might be the D (6 bases). The CDR3 has 13 amino acids. In germline, CDR1 is SGHAT, CDR2 FQNNGV. V was trimmed by 6 bases and J by 6 bases, leaving 11 bases between them. In DNA, the CDR3 is TGTGCCAGCAGGTACAGGGATTCCGGGGAGCTGTTTTTT. Amino acid sequence: CASRYRDSGELFF.

The chain employs TRBV12-3 or TRBV12-4 and TRBJ1-5, with 8 bases aligning to TRBD1. The trim removed 6 bases at V and 7 bases at J, leaving 8 bases unmatched. The CDR3 consists of 14 residues. This CDR3 is CASSPQGGSQPQHF. The CDR3 DNA reads TGTGCCAGCAGCCCACAGGGGGGTAGCCAGCCCCAGCATTTT.

This clonotype was observed a few times. CDR3 bases: TGTGCCAGCAAAAGTGTGAGCGGAGGATACAATGAGCAGTTCTTC. It translates to CASKSVSGGYNEQFF. This chain links TRBV7-8 with TRBJ2-1; perhaps TRBD2 as D (5 bases). There are 15 residues in the CDR3. CDR1 and CDR2 (germline): SGHVS, FQNEAQ. Trimming shortened V by 7 bases and J by 4 bases, and 17 bases separated the two germline ends.

There are a few counts of this clonotype. The chain is built from TRBV7-2 and TRBJ1-2, with 9 bases that match TRBD1. Trimming at V came to 1 base and at J to 8 bases, leaving 8 bases not matched to a gene. Per the germline V gene, CDR1 is SGHTA and CDR2 is FQGNSA. The CDR3 contains 15 residues. The CDR3 DNA reads TGTGCCAGCAGCTTAGAGGGGACAGGGAGTCGGGGCTACACCTTC. It encodes CASSLEGTGSRGYTF.

The V call is TRBV7-6, the J call TRBJ1-3, with D perhaps matching TRBD1 (6 bases). V was shortened by 4 bases and J by 3 bases, with 13 bases between the two germline ends. This CDR3 contains 15 residues. CDR1 is SGHVS and CDR2 is FNYEAQ in the germline V gene. This CDR3 is CASSSEGVRGNTIYF. The CDR3 DNA sequence: TGTGCCAGCAGCTCCGAGGGGGTCCGTGGAAACACCATATATTTT.

The V and J genes are TRBV14 and TRBJ2-7; no clear D. Trimming removed 0 bases from V and 7 bases from J, with 7 bases in between. The CDR3 length is 12 residues. Germline V gene data show CDR1 as SGHDN and CDR2 as FVKESK. The DNA of the CDR3 is TGTGCCAGCAGCCAAGAGACCCGGGAGCAGTACTTC. It is translated as CASSQETREQYF.

J is TRBJ2-7 and V is TRBV28, with D perhaps matching TRBD1 (6 bases). Looked up from germline, CDR1 is MDHEN and CDR2 is SYDVKM. V dropped 2 bases and J dropped 6 bases, with 17 bases sitting between them. The CDR3 is 15 amino acids. The CDR3 DNA reads TGTGCCAGCAGTTTAGCCTCCAGGGGTGGGGTCGAGCAGTACTTC. It encodes CASSLASRGGVEQYF.

The rearrangement links TRBV29-1 to TRBJ1-2; 7 bases map to TRBD1. The CDR3 extends over 13 amino acids. With 4 bases clipped from V and 8 bases from J, the junction kept 10 bases outside the gene matches. CDR1 SQVTM and CDR2 ANQGSEA come from the germline V gene. The CDR3 coding sequence is TGCAGCGTTGGACAGGGAGGCCGCGGGGGCTACACCTTC. Protein: CSVGQGGRGGYTF.